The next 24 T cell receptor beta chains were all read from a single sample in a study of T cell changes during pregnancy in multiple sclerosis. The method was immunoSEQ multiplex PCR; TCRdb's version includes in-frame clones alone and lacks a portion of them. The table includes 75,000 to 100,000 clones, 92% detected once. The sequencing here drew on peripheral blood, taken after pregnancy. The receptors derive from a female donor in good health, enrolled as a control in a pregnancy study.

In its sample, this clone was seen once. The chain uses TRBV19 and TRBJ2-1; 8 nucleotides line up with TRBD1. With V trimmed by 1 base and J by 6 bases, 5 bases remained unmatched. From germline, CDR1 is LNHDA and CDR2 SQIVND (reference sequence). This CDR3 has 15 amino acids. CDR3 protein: CASSIGTGIGNEQFF. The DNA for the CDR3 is TGTGCCAGTAGTATAGGGACAGGGATCGGCAATGAGCAGTTCTTC.

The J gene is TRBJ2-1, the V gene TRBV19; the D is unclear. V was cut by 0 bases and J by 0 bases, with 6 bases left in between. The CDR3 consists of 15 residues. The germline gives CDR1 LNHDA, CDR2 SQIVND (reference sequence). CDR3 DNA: TGTGCCAGTAGTATAGACTTCAGCTCCTACAATGAGCAGTTCTTC. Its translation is CASSIDFSSYNEQFF.

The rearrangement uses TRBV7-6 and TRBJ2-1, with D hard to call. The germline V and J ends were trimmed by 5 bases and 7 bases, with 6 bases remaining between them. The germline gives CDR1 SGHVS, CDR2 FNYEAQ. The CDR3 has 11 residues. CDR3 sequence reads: CASSPINEQFF. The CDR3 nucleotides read TGTGCCAGCAGCCCAATTAATGAGCAGTTCTTC. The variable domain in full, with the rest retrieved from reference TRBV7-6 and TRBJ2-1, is GAGVSQSPRYKVTKRGQDVALRCDPISGHVSLYWYRQALGQGPEFLTYFNYEAQQDKSGLPNDRFSAERPEGSISTLTIQRTEQRDSAMYRCASSPINEQFFGPGTRLTVL.

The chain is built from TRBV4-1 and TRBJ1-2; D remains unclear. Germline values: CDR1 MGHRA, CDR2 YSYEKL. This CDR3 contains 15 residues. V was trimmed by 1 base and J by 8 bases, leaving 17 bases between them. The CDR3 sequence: CASSQVVEGGLGYTF. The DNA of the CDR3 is TGCGCCAGCAGCCAAGTTGTAGAGGGTGGTTTAGGCTACACCTTC.

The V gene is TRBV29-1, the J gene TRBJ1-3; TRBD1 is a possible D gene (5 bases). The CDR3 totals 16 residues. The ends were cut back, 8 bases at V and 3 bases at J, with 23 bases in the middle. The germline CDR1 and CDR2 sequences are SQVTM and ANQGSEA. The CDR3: CSLWGRRRFNGNTIYF. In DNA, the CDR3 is TGCAGCCTCTGGGGGAGGAGAAGGTTTAATGGAAACACCATATATTTT.

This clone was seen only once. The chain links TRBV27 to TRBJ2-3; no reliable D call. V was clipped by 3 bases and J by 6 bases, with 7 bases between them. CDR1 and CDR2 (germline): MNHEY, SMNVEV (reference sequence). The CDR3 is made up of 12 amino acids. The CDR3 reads CASSFPSDTQYF. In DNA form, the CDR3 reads TGTGCCAGCAGTTTTCCGTCCGATACGCAGTATTTT.

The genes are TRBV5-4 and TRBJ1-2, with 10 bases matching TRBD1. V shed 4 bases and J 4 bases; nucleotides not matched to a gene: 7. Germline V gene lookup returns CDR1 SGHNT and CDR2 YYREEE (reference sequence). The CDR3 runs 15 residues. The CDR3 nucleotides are TGTGCCAGCAGCGATACCGGGACAGGGGCCTATGGCTACACCTTC. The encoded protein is CASSDTGTGAYGYTF.

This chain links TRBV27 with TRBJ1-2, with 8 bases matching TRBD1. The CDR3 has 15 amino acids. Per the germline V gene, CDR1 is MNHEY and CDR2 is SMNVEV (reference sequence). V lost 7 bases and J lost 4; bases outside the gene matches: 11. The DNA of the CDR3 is TGTGCCAGCACTTCCCAGGGGGCGGTAGGCTATGGCTACACCTTC. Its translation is CASTSQGAVGYGYTF.

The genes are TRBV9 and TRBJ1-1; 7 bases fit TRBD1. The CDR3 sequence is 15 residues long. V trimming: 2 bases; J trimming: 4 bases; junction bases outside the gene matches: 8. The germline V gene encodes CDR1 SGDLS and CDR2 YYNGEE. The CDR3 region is CASSVQTGVSTEAFF. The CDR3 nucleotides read TGTGCCAGCAGCGTCCAAACAGGGGTGAGCACTGAAGCTTTCTTT.

CDR3 sequence: CASSVGGRQPNEKLFF. CDR3 sequence (DNA): TGTGCCAGCAGCGTAGGCGGGCGTCAGCCTAATGAAAAACTGTTTTTT. This chain connects TRBV9 to TRBJ1-4; D remains ambiguous. Trimming shortened V by 0 bases and J by 3 bases, and 12 bases separated the two germline ends. CDR1 SGDLS and CDR2 YYNGEE come from the germline V gene. The CDR3 spans 16 residues. Based on the CDR3 plus reference TRBV9 and TRBJ1-4, the full variable domain is DSGVTQTPKHLITATGQRVTLRCSPRSGDLSVYWYQQSLDQGLQFLIQYYNGEERAKGNILERFSAQQFPDLHSELNLSSLELGDSALYFCASSVGGRQPNEKLFFGSGTQLSVL.

The CDR3 sequence is CASSPSGTGTDTQYF. The DNA for the CDR3 is TGTGCCAGCAGTCCCTCCGGGACAGGCACAGATACGCAGTATTTT. The gene calls are TRBV28 and TRBJ2-3; 7 bases agree with TRBD1. CDR1 MDHEN and CDR2 SYDVKM come from the germline V gene. The trim removed 5 bases at V and 1 base at J, leaving 6 bases unmatched. The CDR3 extends over 15 amino acids.

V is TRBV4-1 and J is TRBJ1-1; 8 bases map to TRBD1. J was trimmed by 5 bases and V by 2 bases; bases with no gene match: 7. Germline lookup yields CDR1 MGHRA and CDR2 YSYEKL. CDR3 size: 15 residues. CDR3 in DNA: TGCGCCAGCAGCCAACAACAGGGGGGCGGGACTGAAGCTTTCTTT. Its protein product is CASSQQQGGGTEAFF.

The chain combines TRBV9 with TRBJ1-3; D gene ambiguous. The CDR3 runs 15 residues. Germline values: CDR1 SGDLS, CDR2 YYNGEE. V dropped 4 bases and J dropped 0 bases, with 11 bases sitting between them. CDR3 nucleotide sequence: TGTGCCAGCAGCCCATTGCCAGTCTCTGGAAACACCATATATTTT. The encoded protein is CASSPLPVSGNTIYF.

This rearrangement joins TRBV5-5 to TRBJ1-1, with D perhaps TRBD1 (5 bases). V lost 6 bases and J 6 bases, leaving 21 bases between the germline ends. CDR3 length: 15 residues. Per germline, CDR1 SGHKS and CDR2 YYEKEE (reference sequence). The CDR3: CASTLRGFRLAEAFF. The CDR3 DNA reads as TGTGCCAGCACCTTAAGGGGTTTCAGGCTCGCTGAAGCTTTCTTT.

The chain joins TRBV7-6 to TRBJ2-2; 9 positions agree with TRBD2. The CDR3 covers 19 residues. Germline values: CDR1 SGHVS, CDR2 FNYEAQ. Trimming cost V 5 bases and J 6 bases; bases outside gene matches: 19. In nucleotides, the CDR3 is TGTGCCAGCAGCCAGGGATGGTCGGCGGGAGGGCCCGTTTCCGGGGAGCTGTTTTTT. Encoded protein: CASSQGWSAGGPVSGELFF. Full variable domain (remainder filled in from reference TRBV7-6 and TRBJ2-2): GAGVSQSPRYKVTKRGQDVALRCDPISGHVSLYWYRQALGQGPEFLTYFNYEAQQDKSGLPNDRFSAERPEGSISTLTIQRTEQRDSAMYRCASSQGWSAGGPVSGELFFGEGSRLTVL.

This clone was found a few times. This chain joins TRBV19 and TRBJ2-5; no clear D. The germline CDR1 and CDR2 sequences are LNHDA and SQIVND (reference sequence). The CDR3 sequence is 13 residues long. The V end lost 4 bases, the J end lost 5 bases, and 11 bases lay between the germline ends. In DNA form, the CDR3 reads TGTGCCAGTAGTAAAGCCCTCGTGGAGACCCAGTACTTC. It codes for CASSKALVETQYF.

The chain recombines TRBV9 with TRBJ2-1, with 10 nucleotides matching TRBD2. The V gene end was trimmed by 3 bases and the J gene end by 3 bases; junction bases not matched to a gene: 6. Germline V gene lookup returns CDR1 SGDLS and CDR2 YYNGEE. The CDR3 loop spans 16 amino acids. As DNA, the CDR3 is TGTGCCAGCAGCGCCGATAGCGGGGGGTTCTACAATGAGCAGTTCTTC. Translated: CASSADSGGFYNEQFF. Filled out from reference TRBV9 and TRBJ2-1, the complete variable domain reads DSGVTQTPKHLITATGQRVTLRCSPRSGDLSVYWYQQSLDQGLQFLIQYYNGEERAKGNILERFSAQQFPDLHSELNLSSLELGDSALYFCASSADSGGFYNEQFFGPGTRLTVL.

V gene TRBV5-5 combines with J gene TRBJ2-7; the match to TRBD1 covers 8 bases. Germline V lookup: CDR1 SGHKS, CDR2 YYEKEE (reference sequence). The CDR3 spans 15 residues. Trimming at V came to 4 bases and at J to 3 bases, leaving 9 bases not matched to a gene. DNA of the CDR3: TGTGCCAGCAGCCAGGCAGGGGGCGAGCGCTACGAGCAGTACTTC. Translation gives CASSQAGGERYEQYF.

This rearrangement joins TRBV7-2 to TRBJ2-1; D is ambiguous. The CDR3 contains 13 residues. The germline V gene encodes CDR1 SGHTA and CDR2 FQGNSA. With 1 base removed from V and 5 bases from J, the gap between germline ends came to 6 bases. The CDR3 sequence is CASSLDYNNEQFF. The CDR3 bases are TGTGCCAGCAGCTTAGATTACAACAATGAGCAGTTCTTC.

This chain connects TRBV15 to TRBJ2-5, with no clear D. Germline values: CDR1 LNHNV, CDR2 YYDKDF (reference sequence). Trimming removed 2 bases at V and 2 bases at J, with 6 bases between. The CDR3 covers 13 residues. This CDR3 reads CATSRQEQETQYF. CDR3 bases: TGTGCCACCAGCAGACAGGAACAAGAGACCCAGTACTTC.

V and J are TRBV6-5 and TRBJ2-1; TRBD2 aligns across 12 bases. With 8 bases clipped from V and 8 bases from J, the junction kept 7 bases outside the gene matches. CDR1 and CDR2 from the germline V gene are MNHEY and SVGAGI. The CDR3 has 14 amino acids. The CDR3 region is CASQTSGGSHEQFF. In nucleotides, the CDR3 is TGTGCCAGCCAGACTAGCGGGGGTTCTCATGAGCAGTTCTTC.

The CDR3 loop is CASSHAGRTEAFF. The CDR3 nucleotides are TGCGCCAGCAGCCACGCCGGGAGGACTGAAGCTTTCTTT. This chain connects TRBV4-1 to TRBJ1-1; the D is unclear. V was cut by 3 bases and J by 5 bases, with 10 bases left in between. The germline CDR1 and CDR2 sequences are MGHRA and YSYEKL. This CDR3 has 13 residues.

The CDR3 region has the DNA TGTGCCACCAGCAGAGGTCGGACAGAAGAGACCCAGTACTTC. Residues: CATSRGRTEETQYF. The genes are TRBV15 and TRBJ2-5; D possibly corresponds to TRBD1 (6 bases). The CDR3 is made up of 14 amino acids. Between the trimmed V and J ends, which lost 1 base and 3 bases, there was a span of 9 bases. Germline V lookup: CDR1 LNHNV, CDR2 YYDKDF (reference sequence).

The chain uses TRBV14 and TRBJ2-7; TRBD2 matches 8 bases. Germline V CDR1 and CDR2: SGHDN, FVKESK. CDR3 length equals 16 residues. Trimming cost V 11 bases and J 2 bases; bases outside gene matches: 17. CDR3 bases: TGTGCCCCGAAATGTCGCCCTACTAGCGGTCCCTACGAGCAGTACTTC. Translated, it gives CAPKCRPTSGPYEQYF.